The rows below give T cell receptor beta chains drawn from one sample of a study of cytomegalovirus exposure and HLA in healthy donors. Repertoires were generated with immunoSEQ multiplex PCR, while TCRdb's copy carries only in-frame clones and drops some. Of about 150,000 clones detected, around 10% appear once; the ten largest clones hold 1.8%. Material for sequencing was PBMCs. The receptor source for this set is a man aged 50-59 years in good health and CMV-seronegative. The CDR3 runs from the conserved cysteine through the conserved F or W. The order of the fields is D gene, V gene, J gene, clone size, CDR3 DNA, CDR3 protein. The D gene is left open where the match is weak. Clone size is given for some rows only: seen once, a few or many times, or a class if the clone is expanded.

D: -; V: TRBV15; J: TRBJ1-3; size: -; DNA: TGTGCCACCAGCAAGGGGGGGGTGGCTGGAAACACCATATATTTT; CDR3: CATSKGGVAGNTIYF
D: -; V: TRBV5-1; J: TRBJ2-2; size: -; DNA: TGCGCCAGCAGCAATGGACTATGGAACACCGGGGAGCTGTTTTTT; CDR3: CASSNGLWNTGELFF
D: TRBD2; V: TRBV27; J: TRBJ2-3; size: -; DNA: TGTGCCAGTATGGGGGGACTAGAAGGAGATACGCAGTATTTT; CDR3: CASMGGLEGDTQYF
D: -; V: TRBV4-1; J: TRBJ2-7; size: few; DNA: TGCGCCAGCAGCCGCTCAGGGGATACCTACGAGCAGTACTTC; CDR3: CASSRSGDTYEQYF
D: -; V: TRBV6-6; J: TRBJ2-7; size: -; DNA: TGTGCCAGCAGTTACTCAGAGCAACCCTCCTCCTACGAGCAGTACTTC; CDR3: CASSYSEQPSSYEQYF
D: -; V: TRBV6-1; J: TRBJ1-2; size: few; DNA: TGTGCCAGCACCCGTGACAATTCCGGTGGCTACACCTTC; CDR3: CASTRDNSGGYTF
D: TRBD1; V: TRBV30; J: TRBJ1-2; size: few; DNA: TGTGCCTGGAGCGCCGGGACAGGGACCTCGGGTGGCTACACCTTC; CDR3: CAWSAGTGTSGGYTF
D: TRBD2; V: TRBV10-3; J: TRBJ2-7; size: -; DNA: TGTGCCATCAGTGATAAGGCGGGAGTATCCTACGAGCAGTACTTC; CDR3: CAISDKAGVSYEQYF
D: -; V: TRBV19; J: TRBJ2-7; size: few; DNA: TGTGCCAGTAGTAACCTATACGAGCAGTACTTC; CDR3: CASSNLYEQYF
D: -; V: TRBV29-1; J: TRBJ1-1; size: -; DNA: TGCAGCGTTGATCCCAAGGGGGTTAGGGGCACTGAAGCTTTCTTT; CDR3: CSVDPKGVRGTEAFF
D: -; V: TRBV18; J: TRBJ2-3; size: few; DNA: TGTGCCAGCTCACCACCTCTCCGCACAGATACGCAGTATTTT; CDR3: CASSPPLRTDTQYF
D: TRBD2; V: TRBV11-3; J: TRBJ2-2; size: few; DNA: TGTGCCAGCAGCCCCCGGACTAGCGGGAACGTCGGGGAGCTGTTTTTT; CDR3: CASSPRTSGNVGELFF
D: TRBD1; V: TRBV9; J: TRBJ1-4; size: -; DNA: TGTGCCAGCAGCGTAGAACAGGGGGCAGACGAAAAACTGTTTTTT; CDR3: CASSVEQGADEKLFF
D: TRBD1; V: TRBV27; J: TRBJ2-2; size: few; DNA: TGTGCCAGCAGTCTTTATCTCCCGGACAGGCCCGGGGAGCTGTTTTTT; CDR3: CASSLYLPDRPGELFF
D: -; V: TRBV12-5; J: TRBJ2-2; size: -; DNA: TGTGCTAGTGGGCCGCCTGAGGGGGAGCTGTTTTTT; CDR3: CASGPPEGELFF
D: TRBD2; V: TRBV6-6; J: TRBJ2-5; size: few; DNA: TGTGCCAGCAGTTACTCTAGCGGGGCGACCCAGTACTTC; CDR3: CASSYSSGATQYF
D: -; V: TRBV5-4; J: TRBJ1-2; size: few; DNA: TGTGCCAGCGCCATTCGGGCAGGGAACTATGGCTACACCTTC; CDR3: CASAIRAGNYGYTF
D: TRBD1; V: TRBV9; J: TRBJ1-2; size: few; DNA: TGTGCCAGCAGCGTCGGGACAGGGGGCATCTATGGCTACACCTTC; CDR3: CASSVGTGGIYGYTF
D: TRBD1; V: TRBV7-3; J: TRBJ1-2; size: few; DNA: TGTGCCAGCAGCCCTGGACAGGGATGGGGCTACACCTTC; CDR3: CASSPGQGWGYTF
D: TRBD2; V: TRBV9; J: TRBJ2-5; size: few; DNA: TGTGCCAGCAGCGTAGGTCCCTCTTCGGGACTAGCGGGGACCCTCCAAGAGACCCAGTACTTC; CDR3: CASSVGPSSGLAGTLQETQYF